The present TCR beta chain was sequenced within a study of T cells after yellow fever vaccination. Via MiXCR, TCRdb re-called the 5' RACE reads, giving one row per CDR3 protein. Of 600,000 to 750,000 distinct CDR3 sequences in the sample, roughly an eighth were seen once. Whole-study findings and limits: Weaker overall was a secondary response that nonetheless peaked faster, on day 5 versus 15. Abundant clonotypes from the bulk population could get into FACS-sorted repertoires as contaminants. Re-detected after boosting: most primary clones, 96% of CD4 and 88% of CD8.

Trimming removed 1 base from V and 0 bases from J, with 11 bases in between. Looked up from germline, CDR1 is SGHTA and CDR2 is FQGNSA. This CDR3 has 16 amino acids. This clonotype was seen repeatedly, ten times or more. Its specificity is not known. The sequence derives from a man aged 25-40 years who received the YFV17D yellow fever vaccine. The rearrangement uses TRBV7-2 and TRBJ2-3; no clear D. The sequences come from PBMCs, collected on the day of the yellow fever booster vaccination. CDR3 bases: TGTGCCAGCAGCTTAGACATCGCCACTAGCACAGATACGCAGTATTTT. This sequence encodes CASSLDIATSTDTQYF.